This T cell receptor beta chain stems from a study of identical twins. Notes on the study in general: Insertions were fewer in abundant cord blood beta clonotypes, whereas memory repertoires showed none of this pattern. A cross-sectional statistical analysis, not follow-up of the same donors, supported the conclusions.

TCRdb called the 5' RACE reads again in MiXCR, with one record for every CDR3 protein. The table has 500,000 or so distinct CDR3 sequences, approximately 22% seen once. V was trimmed by 3 bases and J by 0 bases, leaving 5 bases between them. The CDR3 is 13 residues long. In germline, CDR1 is SGHTA, CDR2 FQGNSA. This clonotype has ten or more counts. Its antigen remains unknown. The same sample was also studied in work on T cells expressing NK-cell markers.

The receptor was derived from a woman under 30 in good health. The chain uses TRBV7-2 and TRBJ1-1; D remains unclear. What was sequenced was CD4+ T cells sorted from blood. The CDR3 DNA reads TGTGCCAGCAGCTTGTTGGTGAACACTGAAGCTTTCTTT. Translating it yields CASSLLVNTEAFF. Combining the CDR3 with reference TRBV7-2 and TRBJ1-1 gives the whole variable domain GAGVSQSPSNKVTEKGKDVELRCDPISGHTALYWYRQSLGQGLEFLIYFQGNSAPDKSGLPSDRFSAERTGGSVSTLTIQRTQQEDSAVYLCASSLLVNTEAFFGQGTRLTVV.